This T cell receptor (beta chain) originates from a study of blood T cell repertoires in COVID-19 (TCRdb year 2020). The study in broad terms: Samples from collaborators originated in the United States, Italy and Spain and spanned both the acute and convalescent phases of COVID-19. The material from the prospective study consisted of cDNA or gDNA derived from T cells, B-cell-depleted T cells, or PBMCs. Subjects who had been exposed to COVID-19, were actively infected with it, or had recovered from it provided the deeply sampled blood TCRbeta repertoires that made up the dataset. The repertoires were released in a freely available public database meant as a resource for research on the immune response to SARS-CoV-2. The samples were drawn from two sources: the first 160 participants of the ongoing ImmuneRACE study, and some 1,300 subjects contributed by 6 global collaborators. Nearly every sample came with metadata listing a de-identified subject ID, COVID-19 status, age in years and sex. Where available, HLA class I and class II types were obtained from metadata supplied by the sample provider rather than from assay-based typing. The research as a whole found: The quantity of clinical and demographic metadata differed by source and by participant and was supplied without curation.

The immunoSEQ Assay, a bias-controlled multiplex PCR, was used to amplify TCRbeta CDR3 regions from genomic DNA. Turning to the authors' computational methods: Within the assay, amplification of reference gene primers was used to estimate how many nucleated cells each sample contained. Sequence reads were collapsed and filtered to measure the absolute abundance of every unique TCRbeta CDR3 rearrangement. For each sample, productive Simpson clonality was calculated as the square root of Simpson's diversity index over productive rearrangements. TCRdb mirrors the immuneACCESS table, restricted to in-frame sequences. Some clones are absent from its copies; in checked studies, under half trace to an unresolved V gene, and the reason for the others is unknown. Clone size and the V and J calls come from that table; the DNA yielded D and trimming. The sample table shows approximately 230,000 clones, and around 84% are seen once. 15% to 20% of the sample belongs to the ten largest clones.

Whole blood was collected in K2EDTA tubes by collaborating institutions according to the institutions' own protocols. Collaborator samples were shipped for TCRbeta analysis as frozen whole blood, isolated PBMCs, or DNA extracted from either sample type. The CDR3, from cysteine to phenylalanine, totals 15 residues. The retained sequence is limited to the CDR3, 45 bases, with the frame set at the first base. V lost 5 bases and J lost 3 bases, and the count of bases not matched to a germline gene is 10. CDR1 and CDR2, looked up from the germline V gene, are MDHEN and SYDVKM. This clone occurred a few times. The antigen this receptor binds is unknown. Per-nucleotide qualities are absent, and no much larger clonotype sits a single base away.

The V and J segments used are TRBV28 and TRBJ2-7, and 7 junctional nucleotides match TRBD1. This sequence originates from a man under 40 with active or convalescent COVID-19. Material: peripheral blood. CDR3 region: CASSRQGLGSYEQYF. The DNA sequence is given as TGTGCCAGCAGTCGACAGGGCCTCGGAAGCTACGAGCAGTACTTC. The full variable domain, completed from the reference TRBV28 and TRBJ2-7 proteins outside the CDR3, reads DVKVTQSSRYLVKRTGEKVFLECVQDMDHENMFWYRQDPGLGLRLIYFSYDVKMKEKGDIPEGYSVSREKKERFSLILESASTNQTSMYLCASSRQGLGSYEQYFGPGTRLTVT.